Presented here are 30 T cell receptor beta chains from one specimen sequenced in a study of cytomegalovirus exposure and HLA in healthy donors. PCR was performed using 60 Vbeta and 13 Jbeta primers. Produced via immunoSEQ multiplex PCR; TCRdb's table is partial and in-frame only. Of some 120,000 clones in the sample, around 75% were seen once. The sequencing sample was made of PBMCs. The receptors derive from a woman aged 45-65 years in good health and CMV-seropositive.

The J gene is TRBJ1-1, the V gene TRBV27, with TRBD1 matching 9 bases. The germline CDR1 and CDR2 sequences are MNHEY and SMNVEV (reference sequence). V was pared by 4 bases and J by 2 bases, with 5 bases of the junction left unmatched. The CDR3 has 15 amino acids. This chain's CDR3 is CASSSHRGRNTEAFF. Here the CDR3 DNA reads TGTGCCAGCAGTTCGCACAGGGGGCGCAACACTGAAGCTTTCTTT.

The chain is built from TRBV30 and TRBJ1-1, with TRBD1 as a possible D gene (5 bases). The germline V gene has CDR1 GTSNPN and CDR2 SVGIG (reference sequence). The CDR3 extends over 16 amino acids. V shed 3 bases and J shed 3 bases, with 20 bases lying between them. The CDR3 here is CAWRDGPGAWDTEAFF. The CDR3 DNA sequence: TGTGCCTGGAGAGATGGCCCTGGGGCATGGGACACTGAAGCTTTCTTT.

This clone was recorded once. This chain uses TRBV5-6 with TRBJ2-3, with TRBD2 matching 9 bases. The CDR3 runs 15 residues. Trimming cost V 0 bases and J 1 base; bases outside gene matches: 0. CDR1 and CDR2 from the germline V gene are SGHDT and YYEEEE. For the CDR3, the DNA is TGTGCCAGCAGCTTGGGACTAGCGGGCACAGATACGCAGTATTTT. This translates into CASSLGLAGTDTQYF.

This clone was seen a single time. V and J are TRBV7-9 and TRBJ1-6, with a weak D call TRBD1 (5 bases). Looked up from germline, CDR1 is SEHNR and CDR2 is FQNEAQ (reference sequence). This CDR3 has 17 residues. Trimming left V 2 bases short and J 7 bases short, with 18 bases between. The CDR3 sequence is CASSLSQGGSWNSPLHF. The CDR3 DNA reads TGTGCCAGCAGCTTAAGCCAGGGAGGTTCGTGGAATTCACCCCTCCACTTT.

This clone showed up just a few times. The chain links TRBV6-6 to TRBJ2-5; TRBD2 agrees at 9 bases. The germline gives CDR1 MNHNY, CDR2 SVGAGI (reference sequence). The length of the CDR3 is 14 residues. V was clipped by 2 bases and J by 5 bases; unmatched bases: 3. This CDR3 reads CASSYGGGVETQYF. The CDR3, as DNA: TGTGCCAGCAGTTACGGCGGGGGGGTTGAGACCCAGTACTTC.

This rearrangement joins TRBV29-1 to TRBJ1-1, with D maybe TRBD1 (5 bases). Trimming removed 5 bases from V and 1 base from J, with 14 bases in between. The CDR3 is 14 residues long. Germline CDR1 SQVTM, CDR2 ANQGSEA. The chain's CDR3 is CSVSGQVWNTEAFF. CDR3 in DNA: TGCAGCGTTTCAGGGCAGGTTTGGAACACTGAAGCTTTCTTT.

The chain uses TRBV5-1 and TRBJ2-2; TRBD2 aligns across 14 bases. J was trimmed by 5 bases and V by 4 bases; bases with no gene match: 7. The CDR3 contains 17 residues. Germline V gene data show CDR1 as SGHRS and CDR2 as YFSETQ. The CDR3 protein is CASSPGTSGSETGELFF. DNA for the CDR3: TGCGCCAGCAGCCCAGGGACTAGCGGGAGCGAAACCGGGGAGCTGTTTTTT.

The chain carries TRBV7-2 and TRBJ2-2; 8 positions match TRBD2. Germline V lookup: CDR1 SGHTA, CDR2 FQGNSA. Unmatched junction bases numbered 2, after V lost 5 bases and J lost 0 bases. There are 15 residues in the CDR3. CDR3 nucleotide sequence: TGTGCCAGCAGCCGGACTAGCACGAACACCGGGGAGCTGTTTTTT. Translation gives CASSRTSTNTGELFF.

This chain uses TRBV10-3 with TRBJ2-7, with 8 bases lining up with TRBD1. This CDR3 region has 12 residues. V was clipped by 6 bases and J by 5 bases; unmatched bases: 3. CDR1 and CDR2 from the germline V gene are ENHRY and SYGVKD. Here the CDR3 reads CAISLRGHEQYF. The CDR3 region has the DNA TGTGCCATCAGCCTCAGGGGGCACGAGCAGTACTTC.

The rearrangement joins TRBV6-5 to TRBJ1-2; 7 nucleotides line up with TRBD1. CDR1 is MNHEY and CDR2 is SVGAGI in the germline V gene. CDR3 size: 14 residues. Losses at the gene ends were 8 bases for V and 8 bases for J; bases not matched to a gene: 14. The DNA for the CDR3 is TGTGCCAGCGGGAGCACCGGGACAGCTGGGGGCTACACCTTC. Translating it yields CASGSTGTAGGYTF.

V is TRBV4-3 and J is TRBJ1-2; the D gene is possibly TRBD1 (6 bases). V lost 4 bases and J 4 bases, leaving 13 bases between the germline ends. Germline V gene sequence: CDR1 LGHNA, CDR2 YSLEER. This CDR3 region has 14 residues. CDR3 sequence (DNA): TGCGCCAGCAGCCGATGGGGACAAGTCTATGGCTACACCTTC. It translates to CASSRWGQVYGYTF.

This clone was seen a few times. The chain combines TRBV30 with TRBJ2-1; 7 bases are a match to TRBD2. The CDR3 is 15 residues long. CDR1 GTSNPN and CDR2 SVGIG come from the germline V gene (reference sequence). With 2 bases clipped from V and 2 bases from J, the junction kept 6 bases outside the gene matches. This CDR3 is CAWSPLADTYNEQFF. In nucleotides, the CDR3 is TGTGCCTGGAGTCCCCTAGCGGACACCTACAATGAGCAGTTCTTC.

The chain uses TRBV29-1 and TRBJ2-2; no firm D call. The CDR3 covers 12 residues. The germline V and J ends were trimmed by 7 bases and 3 bases, with 9 bases remaining between them. Germline CDR1 and CDR2: SQVTM and ANQGSEA. CDR3 coding DNA: TGCAGCGCCCCGTCCTACACCGGGGAGCTGTTTTTT. Its protein is CSAPSYTGELFF.

The J gene is TRBJ2-1, the V gene TRBV6-4; TRBD1 aligns across 9 bases. Germline assignment: CDR1 MRHNA and CDR2 SNTAGT. V was pared by 8 bases and J by 6 bases, with 11 bases of the junction left unmatched. This CDR3 is built from 15 residues. The chain's CDR3 is CASPNRDRVFNEQFF. CDR3 bases: TGTGCCAGCCCCAACCGGGACAGGGTTTTCAATGAGCAGTTCTTC.

The chain joins TRBV11-3 to TRBJ2-7; 9 bases are shared with TRBD2. The CDR3 is 15 residues long. Losses at the gene ends were 5 bases for V and 0 bases for J; bases not matched to a gene: 5. Per germline, CDR1 SGHNT and CDR2 YENEEA. As DNA, the CDR3 is TGTGCCAGCAGCCCGACTAGCGGCAGCTCCTACGAGCAGTACTTC. Encoded protein: CASSPTSGSSYEQYF.

This clone was found a few times. The chain employs TRBV6-5 and TRBJ1-4; TRBD1 might be the D (6 bases). The CDR3 covers 14 residues. From germline, CDR1 is MNHEY and CDR2 SVGAGI. Trimming took 8 bases from V and 7 from J, leaving 17 bases between them. The DNA of the CDR3 is TGTGCCAGCGGCCAGGGGAGGGAGGGTGAAAAACTGTTTTTT. Its translation is CASGQGREGEKLFF.

This clone was counted a single time. This chain links TRBV2 with TRBJ2-7, with TRBD1 matching 8 bases. The germline V gene encodes CDR1 SNHLY and CDR2 FYNNEI. There are 16 residues in the CDR3. With V trimmed by 8 bases and J by 6 bases, 18 bases remained unmatched. CDR3 nucleotide sequence: TGTGCCAGCCTCCCATGGGCTAGACAGGGGAGAGGCGAGCAGTACTTC. This encodes CASLPWARQGRGEQYF.

This clone has just a few counts. This chain joins TRBV7-9 and TRBJ2-3; 10 bases are shared with TRBD2. CDR3 length: 16 amino acids. CDR1 and CDR2 from the germline V gene are SEHNR and FQNEAQ (reference sequence). V trimming: 4 bases; J trimming: 3 bases; junction bases outside the gene matches: 7. DNA of the CDR3: TGTGCCAGCAGCTCCCAACTAGCGGGAAGGACAGATACGCAGTATTTT. Protein product: CASSSQLAGRTDTQYF.

V gene TRBV7-2 combines with J gene TRBJ1-5; D gene uncertain. V was pared by 5 bases and J by 0 bases, with 11 bases between. Germline lookup yields CDR1 SGHTA and CDR2 FQGNSA. The CDR3 loop spans 15 amino acids. The CDR3 protein is CASSLSQNSNQPQHF. In DNA form, the CDR3 reads TGTGCCAGCAGCCTAAGTCAAAATAGCAATCAGCCCCAGCATTTT.

The chain couples TRBV29-1 to TRBJ1-3, with D perhaps TRBD1 (6 bases). Germline V gene lookup returns CDR1 SQVTM and CDR2 ANQGSEA. Trimming left V 6 bases short and J 3 bases short, with 15 bases between. The CDR3 sequence is 14 residues long. The CDR3 bases are TGCAGCGTGGAACAGGGTTTCGGTGGAAACACCATATATTTT. Translation gives CSVEQGFGGNTIYF.

The chain recombines TRBV5-1 with TRBJ2-2; D unresolved. V gave up 5 bases and J gave up 7 bases, with 12 bases separating them. The CDR3 has 13 residues. Germline lookup yields CDR1 SGHRS and CDR2 YFSETQ. CDR3 nucleotides: TGCGCCAGCAGAACTACCTACGGCGGGGAGCTGTTTTTT. The encoded protein is CASRTTYGGELFF.

The chain combines TRBV6-1 with TRBJ1-4, with no clear D. V was clipped by 4 bases and J by 6 bases, with 12 bases between them. Per the germline V gene, CDR1 is MNHNS and CDR2 is SASEGT. There are 14 residues in the CDR3. The CDR3 is CASSAKGRDEKLFF. The CDR3 DNA reads TGTGCCAGCAGTGCCAAAGGGAGGGATGAAAAACTGTTTTTT.

This rearrangement joins TRBV7-3 to TRBJ2-1, with unresolved D. V was clipped by 2 bases and J by 5 bases, with 7 bases between them. The CDR3 runs to 13 residues. Germline CDR1 is SGHTA and CDR2 is FQGTGA. DNA of the CDR3: TGTGCCAGCAGCTTAGCTAACCACAATGAGCAGTTCTTC. This encodes CASSLANHNEQFF.

The chain carries TRBV19 and TRBJ2-5; the match to TRBD1 covers 10 bases. The J call may be wrong; the DNA end is better matched by TRBJ2-7. The CDR3 consists of 15 residues. Germline lookup yields CDR1 LNHDA and CDR2 SQIVND (reference sequence). CDR3 sequence: CASTHRGTGAYEQYF. The CDR3 nucleotides read TGTGCCAGTACTCACAGGGGGACAGGGGCCTACGAGCAGTACTTC.

The sample holds a few counts of this clone. The V call is TRBV30, the J call TRBJ2-5; 11 bases line up with TRBD2. After removal of 3 bases from V and 5 bases from J, the junction contained 5 bases not matched to a gene. This CDR3 has 14 amino acids. Germline V CDR1 and CDR2: GTSNPN, SVGIG (reference sequence). The CDR3 reads CAWSRSGGVETQYF. CDR3 DNA sequence: TGTGCCTGGAGCCGTAGCGGGGGGGTTGAGACCCAGTACTTC.

The gene calls are TRBV11-3 and TRBJ2-3, with D possibly being TRBD1 (6 bases). Trimming stripped 5 bases from V and 4 bases from J, with 13 bases between. Germline CDR1 is SGHNT and CDR2 is YENEEA. This CDR3 is 14 amino acids long. For the CDR3, the DNA is TGTGCCAGCAGCCTCGGACAGTTTGCAGATACGCAGTATTTT. It specifies CASSLGQFADTQYF.

This clone was recorded once. The CDR3: CASSEVAGVGYEQYF. The CDR3 nucleotides are TGTGCCAGCTCCGAGGTAGCCGGAGTAGGCTACGAGCAGTACTTC. The chain uses TRBV7-2 and TRBJ2-7, with unresolved D. The ends were cut back, 8 bases at V and 3 bases at J, with 20 bases in the middle. The germline CDR1 and CDR2 sequences are SGHTA and FQGNSA. The CDR3 spans 15 residues.

The chain uses TRBV19 and TRBJ1-1, with D possibly being TRBD1 (6 bases). CDR1 is LNHDA and CDR2 is SQIVND in the germline V gene (reference sequence). Trimming took off 3 bases at V and 6 bases at J, with 11 bases between the two ends. CDR3 length equals 13 residues. Here the CDR3 reads CASSIRGAPEAFF. The CDR3, as DNA: TGTGCCAGTAGTATCCGGGGGGCTCCTGAAGCTTTCTTT.

This clone has a single count. This chain connects TRBV10-3 to TRBJ2-7; TRBD2 aligns across 8 bases. V shed 0 bases and J 0 bases; nucleotides not matched to a gene: 1. CDR1 is ENHRY, CDR2 SYGVKD, per germline. CDR3 length: 15 amino acids. The CDR3 loop reads CAISESLAGSYEQYF. The CDR3 bases are TGTGCCATCAGTGAGTCCCTAGCGGGCTCCTACGAGCAGTACTTC.

The chain links TRBV7-9 to TRBJ1-2; D call uncertain. V gave up 5 bases and J gave up 8 bases, with 18 bases separating them. Germline assignment: CDR1 SEHNR and CDR2 FQNEAQ (reference sequence). The CDR3 contains 14 residues. In nucleotides, the CDR3 is TGTGCCAGCAGCGCACCCCGAGGCTTGATAGGCTACACCTTC. Translated, it gives CASSAPRGLIGYTF.